Reported below is one T cell receptor beta chain. The data were taken from a study of blood T cell repertoires in COVID-19. On the study more broadly: Samples of COVID-19 (acute and convalescent) were obtained from the United States, Italy and Spain.

This table comes from immunoSEQ multiplex PCR, and its TCRdb copy is limited to in-frame clones, with some not included. The sample consists of 250,000 to 400,000 clones, around 90% of them appearing once. The germline V gene encodes CDR1 SGDLS and CDR2 YYNGEE. The germline V and J ends were trimmed by 0 bases and 5 bases, with 11 bases remaining between them. The CDR3 runs 14 residues. Enrollment of patients from Seattle took place during active infection, with longitudinal follow-up. This clonotype was obtained from a woman aged 30 to 39 with COVID-19, enrolled during active disease. The material sequenced was peripheral blood. The chain recombines TRBV9 with TRBJ1-2, with D perhaps TRBD1 (6 bases). CDR3 nucleotide sequence: TGTGCCAGCAGCGTAGAGGACAGAGGGTATGGCTACACCTTC. This gives the protein CASSVEDRGYGYTF. Full variable domain (remainder filled in from reference TRBV9 and TRBJ1-2): DSGVTQTPKHLITATGQRVTLRCSPRSGDLSVYWYQQSLDQGLQFLIQYYNGEERAKGNILERFSAQQFPDLHSELNLSSLELGDSALYFCASSVEDRGYGYTFGSGTRLTVV.